A selection of T cell receptor beta chains follows, all from one sample in a study of blood T cell repertoires in COVID-19. TCRdb keeps only in-frame clones here, not all; method: immunoSEQ multiplex PCR. The data show under 300,000 clones, with approximately 85% seen just once and about 1.9% held by the top ten. Sequencing was performed on PBMCs or T cells enriched from blood (not recorded which). The source of these receptors is a woman in her forties or fifties who had recovered from COVID-19. Both conserved end residues are part of each CDR3. Each record gives: CDR3 protein, CDR3 DNA, CDR3 length, J gene, V gene, D gene, clone size. A D gene is named only where the DNA matches it firmly. Where a row states a size, it is once, few, many or the class of an expanded clone; other rows omit it.

CDR3: CASSLLQGRGTEAFF; DNA: TGTGCCAGCAGTTTGTTACAGGGTCGGGGTACTGAAGCTTTCTTT; length: 15; J: TRBJ1-1; V: TRBV28; D: NA; size: NA
CDR3: CASSYSPQYGYTF; DNA: TGTGCCAGCAGTTACTCCCCCCAGTATGGCTACACCTTC; length: 13; J: TRBJ1-2; V: TRBV6-5; D: NA; size: NA
CDR3: CASSWLRGDQYF; DNA: TGTGCCAGCAGCTGGTTACGCGGTGACCAGTACTTC; length: 12; J: TRBJ2-5; V: TRBV7-9; D: NA; size: NA
CDR3: CASSPAPGQGVADTQYF; DNA: TGTGCCAGCAGCCCAGCCCCTGGACAGGGTGTTGCAGATACGCAGTATTTT; length: 17; J: TRBJ2-3; V: TRBV13; D: TRBD1; size: NA
CDR3: CASSEGRGGGYTF; DNA: TGTGCCAGCAGTGAGGGAAGGGGCGGTGGCTACACCTTC; length: 13; J: TRBJ1-2; V: TRBV6-1; D: NA; size: once
CDR3: CSVVRNTEAFF; DNA: TGCAGCGTTGTGCGGAACACTGAAGCTTTCTTT; length: 11; J: TRBJ1-1; V: TRBV29-1; D: NA; size: NA
CDR3: CASSPSGLATNTGELFF; DNA: TGTGCCAGCAGCCCTTCGGGACTAGCGACGAACACCGGGGAGCTGTTTTTT; length: 17; J: TRBJ2-2; V: TRBV3-1/TRBV3-2; D: TRBD2; size: NA
CDR3: CASSLYTWELTDTQYF; DNA: TGCGCCAGCAGCTTGTACACTTGGGAGCTCACAGATACGCAGTATTTT; length: 16; J: TRBJ2-3; V: TRBV5-1; D: NA; size: NA
CDR3: CASSYLAGRGTDEQFF; DNA: TGTGCCAGCAGTTACCTAGCGGGAAGGGGAACGGATGAGCAGTTCTTC; length: 16; J: TRBJ2-1; V: TRBV6-6; D: TRBD2; size: NA
CDR3: CASSLDRSSYNEQFF; DNA: TGCGCCAGCAGCCTAGACAGGAGCTCCTACAATGAGCAGTTCTTC; length: 15; J: TRBJ2-1; V: TRBV5-1; D: NA; size: NA
CDR3: CASSLDSSGGAYNEQFF; DNA: TGTGCCAGCAGCTTAGATTCGAGCGGGGGGGCCTACAATGAGCAGTTCTTC; length: 17; J: TRBJ2-1; V: TRBV11-3; D: TRBD2; size: NA
CDR3: CASGGHEQFF; DNA: TGTGCCAGTGGCGGGCATGAGCAGTTCTTC; length: 10; J: TRBJ2-1; V: TRBV19; D: NA; size: NA
CDR3: CASSETGGRAETQYF; DNA: TGTGCCAGCAGCGAGACAGGGGGCAGGGCGGAGACCCAGTACTTC; length: 15; J: TRBJ2-5; V: TRBV2; D: TRBD1; size: NA
CDR3: CASSTWDRGSKDTQYF; DNA: TGTGCCAGTAGTACCTGGGACAGGGGTTCGAAAGATACGCAGTATTTT; length: 16; J: TRBJ2-3; V: TRBV19; D: TRBD1; size: NA
CDR3: CASSHPAGGPNNEQFF; DNA: TGCGCCAGCAGCCACCCAGCGGGAGGGCCTAACAATGAGCAGTTCTTC; length: 16; J: TRBJ2-1; V: TRBV4-1; D: TRBD2; size: NA
CDR3: CASSLLLGTGGEAFF; DNA: TGTGCCAGCAGCTTATTACTTGGGACAGGGGGCGAAGCTTTCTTT; length: 15; J: TRBJ1-1; V: TRBV7-2; D: TRBD1; size: NA
CDR3: CASSLDLSSYNEQFF; DNA: TGTGCCAGCAGCTTGGACCTGAGCTCCTACAATGAGCAGTTCTTC; length: 15; J: TRBJ2-1; V: TRBV5-5; D: NA; size: NA
CDR3: CASSSGHLNNEQFF; DNA: TGCGCCAGCAGCTCGGGACACCTTAACAATGAGCAGTTCTTC; length: 14; J: TRBJ2-1; V: TRBV5-1; D: NA; size: NA
CDR3: CASTISGTHNEQFF; DNA: TGTGCCAGCACCATCAGCGGGACCCACAATGAGCAGTTCTTC; length: 14; J: TRBJ2-1; V: TRBV6-6; D: TRBD2; size: once
CDR3: CASSFSQGDEQYF; DNA: TGCGCCAGCAGCTTTTCACAGGGGGACGAGCAGTACTTC; length: 13; J: TRBJ2-7; V: TRBV5-1; D: TRBD1; size: NA
CDR3: CASSSGTAFGNIQYF; DNA: TGTGCCAGCAGCTCCGGGACAGCCTTTGGGAACATTCAGTACTTC; length: 15; J: TRBJ2-4; V: TRBV13; D: TRBD1; size: NA
CDR3: CSATRGGRAYF; DNA: TGCAGTGCAACGAGGGGGGGCCGCGCGTATTTT; length: 11; J: TRBJ2-3; V: TRBV20-1; D: NA; size: NA
CDR3: CASSPSPDRGQPQHF; DNA: TGTGCCAGCTCACCAAGTCCAGACAGGGGTCAGCCCCAGCATTTT; length: 15; J: TRBJ1-5; V: TRBV18; D: TRBD1; size: NA
CDR3: CASRLELLGEQYF; DNA: TGTGCCAGCAGACTAGAGCTTCTGGGGGAGCAGTACTTC; length: 13; J: TRBJ2-7; V: TRBV6-5; D: NA; size: NA
CDR3: CASSRGQGALNTEAFF; DNA: TGTGCCAGCAGCAGAGGACAGGGGGCCTTGAACACTGAAGCTTTCTTT; length: 16; J: TRBJ1-1; V: TRBV5-5; D: TRBD1; size: NA
CDR3: CASSLRPGTGNEQFF; DNA: TGTGCCAGCAGCTTACGTCCCGGGACAGGGAATGAGCAGTTCTTC; length: 15; J: TRBJ2-1; V: TRBV5-5; D: TRBD1; size: NA
CDR3: CASFAGGLFGEQYF; DNA: TGTGCCAGCTTTGCGGGGGGGCTATTTGGTGAGCAGTACTTC; length: 14; J: TRBJ2-7; V: TRBV28; D: TRBD2; size: NA
CDR3: CASSLGLAGTDTQYF; DNA: TGTGCCAGCAGCTTGGGACTAGCGGGAACGGATACGCAGTATTTT; length: 15; J: TRBJ2-3; V: TRBV5-6; D: TRBD2; size: NA